This entry lists 15 T cell receptor beta chains sequenced from one sample in a study of blood T cell repertoires in COVID-19. Some clones are missing from TCRdb's copy, which holds only in-frame ones; the method was immunoSEQ multiplex PCR. The table has roughly 130,000 clones, about 86% seen once. Input material: peripheral blood. The receptors shown here come from a woman aged 45-59 years with acute or convalescent COVID-19.

This chain uses TRBV30 with TRBJ2-5; 9 positions agree with TRBD1. The CDR3 covers 15 residues. Germline CDR1 GTSNPN, CDR2 SVGIG (reference sequence). J lost 5 bases, V lost 0 bases, and 7 bases had no gene match. As DNA, the CDR3 is TGTGCCTGGAGTGTACAGGACAGGGGCTGGGAGACCCAGTACTTC. Protein sequence: CAWSVQDRGWETQYF.

CDR3 sequence reads: CAISESGGPNQPQHF. The DNA for the CDR3 is TGTGCCATCAGTGAGTCAGGCGGGCCCAATCAGCCCCAGCATTTT. The chain carries TRBV10-3 and TRBJ1-5; D uncertain. Germline-derived CDR1 and CDR2 are ENHRY and SYGVKD. Trimming pared 0 bases from V and 3 bases from J, leaving 9 bases between. The CDR3 has 15 amino acids.

The V gene is TRBV5-4, the J gene TRBJ2-1, with D possibly matching TRBD2 (6 bases). Trimming pared 0 bases from V and 10 bases from J, leaving 17 bases between. CDR1 is SGHNT, CDR2 YYREEE, per germline (reference sequence). This CDR3 spans 15 amino acids. CDR3 nucleotides: TGTGCCAGCAGCTTGGCTCACCTAGCGCCATCCGAGCAGTTCTTC. The encoded protein is CASSLAHLAPSEQFF.

The chain employs TRBV5-1 and TRBJ1-6; 7 bases fit TRBD1. Per germline, CDR1 SGHRS and CDR2 YFSETQ. The CDR3 length is 14 residues. V was pared by 2 bases and J by 10 bases, with 6 bases of the junction left unmatched. CDR3 nucleotide sequence: TGCGCCAGCAGCTTTAGACAGGGAGGATCACCCCTCCACTTT. It is translated as CASSFRQGGSPLHF.

This chain uses TRBV10-3 with TRBJ2-1; 10 bases fit TRBD1. The CDR3 covers 15 residues. Germline V lookup: CDR1 ENHRY, CDR2 SYGVKD. Trimming cost V 3 bases and J 12 bases; bases outside gene matches: 11. The CDR3 DNA follows: TGTGCCATCAGTGAACCCGGGACAGGGGAGTATCGGCAGTTCTTC. Amino acids: CAISEPGTGEYRQFF.

This clone was detected a few times. This chain uses TRBV6-4 with TRBJ1-6, with D hard to call. Trimming shortened V by 5 bases and J by 7 bases, and 12 bases separated the two germline ends. This CDR3 contains 14 residues. Germline CDR1 reads MRHNA; CDR2 reads SNTAGT. The CDR3: CASSTGISNSPLHF. The CDR3 nucleotides are TGTGCCAGCAGTACCGGGATTTCCAATTCACCCCTCCACTTT.

V is TRBV10-1 and J is TRBJ2-7, with 10 bases lining up with TRBD1. Trimming removed 8 bases from V and 0 bases from J; junction bases left unmatched: 13. This CDR3 contains 17 residues. Germline V gene lookup returns CDR1 WNHNN and CDR2 SYGVQD (reference sequence). CDR3 coding DNA: TGCGCCAGCCTGGACAGGGGGTTCCCCCCGAGCTCCTACGAGCAGTACTTC. It translates to CASLDRGFPPSSYEQYF.

This chain uses TRBV3-1 (or the pseudogene TRBV3-2) with TRBJ1-2, with 10 positions matching TRBD1. Germline V gene data show CDR1 as LGHDT and CDR2 as YNNKEL (reference sequence). CDR3 length equals 14 residues. Trimming at V came to 4 bases and at J to 8 bases, leaving 7 bases not matched to a gene. CDR3 coding DNA: TGTGCCAGCAGCCCTTCGGGACAGGGGACAGGCTACACCTTC. As protein: CASSPSGQGTGYTF.

The V call is TRBV19, the J call TRBJ2-1; 11 bases are shared with TRBD2. This CDR3 spans 16 amino acids. CDR1 LNHDA and CDR2 SQIVND come from the germline V gene (reference sequence). Unmatched junction bases numbered 11, after V lost 4 bases and J lost 9 bases. The CDR3: CASSTTSGRVFGEQFF. CDR3 coding DNA: TGTGCCAGTAGTACCACTAGCGGGAGAGTTTTTGGTGAGCAGTTCTTC. The entire variable domain, with the rest obtained from reference TRBV19 and TRBJ2-1, is as follows: DGGITQSPKYLFRKEGQNVTLSCEQNLNHDAMYWYRQDPGQGLRLIYYSQIVNDFQKGDIAEGYSVSREKKESFPLTVTSAQKNPTAFYLCASSTTSGRVFGEQFFGPGTRLTVL.

As regards this clone: The sample contains more than one DNA sequence encoding this CDR3. The chain recombines TRBV3-1 (or the pseudogene TRBV3-2) with TRBJ2-7; no reliable D call. The germline V gene has CDR1 LGHDT and CDR2 YNNKEL (reference sequence). Between the trimmed V and J ends, which lost 1 base and 1 base, there was a span of 2 bases. This CDR3 region has 12 residues. The CDR3 is CASSQASYEQYF. CDR3 nucleotides: TGTGCCAGCAGCCAAGCGTCCTACGAGCAGTACTTC.

The genes are TRBV15 and TRBJ1-3; no definite D call. The germline V and J ends were trimmed by 5 bases and 0 bases, with 11 bases remaining between them. This CDR3 spans 15 amino acids. The germline V gene has CDR1 LNHNV and CDR2 YYDKDF (reference sequence). The CDR3 bases are TGTGCCACCAGCCCGCTCGGTGGCTCTGGAAACACCATATATTTT. Amino acids: CATSPLGGSGNTIYF.

V is TRBV7-2 and J is TRBJ1-2; 8 nucleotides agree with TRBD1. There are 13 residues in the CDR3. CDR1 SGHTA and CDR2 FQGNSA come from the germline V gene. Losses at the gene ends were 5 bases for V and 4 bases for J; bases not matched to a gene: 3. The CDR3 is CASSGTGAYGYTF. Here the CDR3 DNA reads TGTGCCAGCAGCGGGACAGGAGCCTATGGCTACACCTTC.

This clone was seen only once. This rearrangement joins TRBV15 to TRBJ1-2; 9 bases are shared with TRBD1. Germline V CDR1 and CDR2: LNHNV, YYDKDF (reference sequence). The V and J ends lost 0 bases and 2 bases, in that order; junction bases with no gene match: 4. The CDR3 has 16 residues. The CDR3 region is CATSRDRGQGNYGYTF. The CDR3 coding sequence is TGTGCCACCAGCAGAGATCGAGGACAGGGGAACTATGGCTACACCTTC.

This sequence joins TRBV5-1 and TRBJ1-1, with TRBD1 matching over 11 bases. V trimming: 3 bases; J trimming: 5 bases; junction bases outside the gene matches: 9. From germline, CDR1 is SGHRS and CDR2 YFSETQ. CDR3 length: 16 residues. DNA for the CDR3: TGCGCCAGCAGCTCCTCCGGGACAGGGGGAATTACTGAAGCTTTCTTT. This gives the protein CASSSSGTGGITEAFF. Drawing the rest from reference TRBV5-1 and TRBJ1-1, the complete variable domain is KAGVTQTPRYLIKTRGQQVTLSCSPISGHRSVSWYQQTPGQGLQFLFEYFSETQRNKGNFPGRFSGRQFSNSRSEMNVSTLELGDSALYLCASSSSGTGGITEAFFGQGTRLTVV.

The V call is TRBV10-1, the J call TRBJ2-7; 7 bases map to TRBD1. The V segment lost 0 bases and the J segment 3 bases; nucleotides outside the gene matches: 5. This CDR3 spans 15 amino acids. Germline lookup yields CDR1 WNHNN and CDR2 SYGVQD (reference sequence). The CDR3 nucleotides read TGCGCCAGCAGTGAGTCGGATCAGGGGGTCTACGAGCAGTACTTC. The encoded protein is CASSESDQGVYEQYF.